Each of the 15 T cell receptor beta chains below was sequenced from the same sample in a study of blood T cell repertoires in COVID-19. Assay: immunoSEQ multiplex PCR; the TCRdb copy retains only in-frame clones and omits some. The sample contains under 70,000 clones, 73% of which appear only once. Input material: peripheral blood. The receptor set was obtained from a woman between 65 and 79 years old with acute or convalescent COVID-19.

In this sample, this clone turned up many times. The gene calls are TRBV5-1 and TRBJ2-2; D gene ambiguous. The germline V gene encodes CDR1 SGHRS and CDR2 YFSETQ. The V end lost 5 bases, the J end lost 6 bases, and 17 bases lay between the germline ends. The CDR3 has 15 residues. DNA for the CDR3: TGCGCCAGCAGTCCTCGAGGTATGACGTCCGGGGAGCTGTTTTTT. It is translated as CASSPRGMTSGELFF.

The rearrangement links TRBV2 to TRBJ1-1, with D maybe TRBD1 (6 bases). V shed 3 bases and J shed 10 bases, with 21 bases lying between them. CDR1 is SNHLY and CDR2 is FYNNEI in the germline V gene. This CDR3 region has 15 residues. The CDR3 nucleotides are TGTGCCAGCAGTGAGCGGGGGACAAGCTCCTCAGTAGCTTTCTTT. Translation: CASSERGTSSSVAFF.

The V gene is TRBV5-1, the J gene TRBJ2-4; possible D gene TRBD1, 6 bases. Trimming stripped 0 bases from V and 4 bases from J, with 8 bases between. CDR3 length: 14 residues. CDR1 and CDR2 from the germline V gene are SGHRS and YFSETQ. The CDR3 sequence is CASSLEGQKNIQYF. In nucleotides, the CDR3 is TGCGCCAGCAGCTTGGAAGGACAGAAAAACATTCAGTACTTC.

V usage is TRBV9 and J usage is TRBJ1-2; the D gene is possibly TRBD1 (6 bases). V lost 0 bases and J lost 10, with 16 bases in between. This CDR3 region has 14 residues. Per the germline V gene, CDR1 is SGDLS and CDR2 is YYNGEE. The CDR3 region is CASSVVGDTESYTF. The CDR3 bases are TGTGCCAGCAGCGTAGTAGGGGACACGGAGTCCTACACCTTC.

The gene calls are TRBV30 and TRBJ2-5; tentatively, D is TRBD1 (6 bases). Trimming stripped 2 bases from V and 6 bases from J, with 13 bases between. Germline values: CDR1 GTSNPN, CDR2 SVGIG (reference sequence). The CDR3 is 13 amino acids. CDR3 coding DNA: TGTGCCTGGAGTTCCTTCAGGGGCAAGACCCAGTACTTC. Residues: CAWSSFRGKTQYF.

V gene TRBV24-1 combines with J gene TRBJ1-5; the match to TRBD1 covers 7 bases. Germline-derived CDR1 and CDR2 are KGHDR and SFDVKD. The CDR3 is 15 amino acids. Trimming at V came to 3 bases and at J to 4 bases, leaving 5 bases not matched to a gene. CDR3 region: CATSDASGGNQPQHF. As DNA, the CDR3 is TGTGCCACCAGTGATGCATCAGGGGGAAATCAGCCCCAGCATTTT.

The CDR3 nucleotides are TGTGCCAGCAGTTACTCCCACTCAACTAGTTCGGAGACCCAGTACTTC. Protein sequence: CASSYSHSTSSETQYF. The chain is built from TRBV6-5 and TRBJ2-5; D is perhaps TRBD2 (5 bases). The CDR3 loop spans 16 amino acids. Germline V gene sequence: CDR1 MNHEY, CDR2 SVGAGI. V was shortened by 0 bases and J by 5 bases, with 16 bases between the two germline ends.

This clone was seen only a few times. CDR3: CASSLMGLDYGYTF. The CDR3 bases are TGTGCCAGCAGCTTAATGGGACTCGACTATGGCTACACCTTC. This chain uses TRBV5-8 with TRBJ1-2; D is possibly TRBD1 (5 bases). The germline V gene encodes CDR1 SGHTS and CDR2 YDEGEE. The CDR3 contains 14 residues. The V end was cut by 2 bases, the J end by 3 bases, with 11 bases between.

The chain recombines TRBV3-1 (or the pseudogene TRBV3-2) with TRBJ1-6, with D tentatively TRBD1 (6 bases). Between the trimmed V and J ends, which lost 1 base and 5 bases, there was a span of 9 bases. This CDR3 comprises 15 residues. Germline CDR1 is LGHDT and CDR2 is YNNKEL (reference sequence). This CDR3 is CASSQGQGNNSPLHF. The CDR3 region has the DNA TGTGCCAGCAGCCAAGGTCAGGGGAATAATTCACCCCTCCACTTT.

The V and J genes are TRBV9 and TRBJ1-2, with D hard to call. CDR3 length: 15 amino acids. Germline V CDR1 and CDR2: SGDLS, YYNGEE. V was pared by 0 bases and J by 2 bases, with 11 bases between. This chain's CDR3 is CASSVAHSRNYGYTF. The CDR3 coding sequence is TGTGCCAGCAGCGTAGCCCATTCGAGGAACTATGGCTACACCTTC.

The DNA for the CDR3 is TGCGCCAGCAGCCATTTCGGACAGCAAGAGACCCAGTACTTC. Amino acids: CASSHFGQQETQYF. The V gene is TRBV4-1, the J gene TRBJ2-5, with a tentative D call TRBD1 (6 bases). Germline V gene data show CDR1 as MGHRA and CDR2 as YSYEKL. V was trimmed by 3 bases and J by 2 bases, leaving 10 bases between them. The CDR3 runs 14 residues.

This clone came up once. The chain links TRBV4-2 to TRBJ2-7; 13 bases align to TRBD2. Trimming cost V 0 bases and J 4 bases; bases outside gene matches: 6. This CDR3 has 17 amino acids. Germline CDR1 LGHNA, CDR2 YNFKEQ. CDR3: CASSQELAGGNRYEQYF. CDR3 in DNA: TGTGCCAGCAGCCAAGAACTAGCGGGGGGGAATCGGTACGAGCAGTACTTC.

The gene calls are TRBV11-1 and TRBJ2-2; 10 nucleotides match TRBD1. Germline V lookup: CDR1 SGHAT, CDR2 FQDESV (reference sequence). The CDR3 runs 16 residues. Unmatched junction bases numbered 7, after V lost 5 bases and J lost 4 bases. The CDR3 DNA is TGTGCCAGCAGCCCCCGGGACAGGGGTTCCACCGGGGAGCTGTTTTTT. Translating gives CASSPRDRGSTGELFF.

This clone has only one observation. The V gene is TRBV11-3, the J gene TRBJ2-5; D is ambiguous. The V and J ends lost 2 bases and 4 bases respectively, with 8 bases between them. Germline V CDR1 and CDR2: SGHNT, YENEEA. The CDR3 extends over 13 amino acids. CDR3 bases: TGTGCCAGCAGCTTAATAACGGGAGAGACCCAGTACTTC. It translates to CASSLITGETQYF.

This chain uses TRBV14 with TRBJ1-2; D is perhaps TRBD1 (6 bases). Germline CDR1 and CDR2: SGHDN and FVKESK. The CDR3 length is 15 residues. With 6 bases removed from V and 8 bases from J, the gap between germline ends came to 22 bases. The CDR3 is CASRPLTGRGGGYTF. The CDR3 nucleotides read TGTGCCAGCAGACCCCTGACAGGAAGGGGTGGAGGCTACACCTTC.